A single sample gave rise to the 22 T cell receptor beta chains below, sequenced in a study of tumor-infiltrating lymphocytes in primary liver carcinoma. Both RNA and DNA were isolated together from approximately 22-30 mg of bulk tissue that had not been sorted. Constant-region priming of approximately 500 ng total RNA yielded TCR beta cDNA. Each TCR beta library was derived from three nested multiplex PCR rounds that employed slightly modified ARM-PCR. TRBV1-TRBV30 forward and Cbeta reverse primers drove the first two roughly 10-cycle rounds. TCRdb re-derived calls from the multiplex PCR reads in MiXCR, one entry per CDR3 protein. The sample records some 51,000 distinct CDR3 sequences, over 65% being singletons. The specimen was liver tumor tissue from sampling region 3. Described subset: tumor region T3, left-lateral pole. These receptors all come from a man between 35 and 55 years old with primary liver carcinoma and hepatitis B virus infection.

Worth noting for this clonotype: At one boundary the junction diverges from the germline segment, which might be a read error. The gene calls are TRBV4-1 and TRBJ2-7; the D is unclear. CDR1 MGHRA and CDR2 YSYEKL come from the germline V gene. The CDR3 length is 13 residues. The DNA of the CDR3 is TGCGCCAGCAACCAAGTCGGAGTTAACGAGCAGTACTTC. This gives the protein CASNQVGVNEQYF.

To note about this clonotype: The junction departs from the called germline gene at one end, perhaps through a read error. V usage is TRBV30 and J usage is TRBJ1-4, with D possibly being TRBD1 (5 bases). This CDR3 is 16 amino acids long. The V gene's germline CDR1 is GTSNPN and CDR2 SVGIG (reference sequence). CDR3 in DNA: TGTGCCTGGGGTTCGCCCTCCCGGGACTACGGCGAAAAACTGTTCTTT. Its translation is CAWGSPSRDYGEKLFF.

Regarding this clonotype: Because it lacks the conserved phenylalanine or tryptophan at the end, this CDR3 is likely a read error. V is TRBV11-2 and J is TRBJ2-1, with 12 bases identical to TRBD2. This CDR3 spans 16 amino acids. From germline, CDR1 is SGHAT and CDR2 FQNNGV. CDR3 protein: CVNSFRLAGDFNEQFL. The CDR3 DNA is TGTGTCAACAGCTTTCGACTAGCGGGAGATTTCAATGAGCAGTTCCTC.

Many counts were recorded for this clonotype. CDR3 nucleotide sequence: TGTGCCATCCAACAGGGAGACACCGGGGAGCTGTTTTTT. Its protein is CAIQQGDTGELFF. The chain joins TRBV10-3 to TRBJ2-2, with D perhaps matching TRBD1 (6 bases). Germline CDR1 and CDR2: ENHRY and SYGVKD. Trimming pared 8 bases from V and 3 bases from J, leaving 10 bases between. CDR3 length: 13 amino acids.

The sample holds one count of this clonotype. The final CDR3 position lacks the conserved phenylalanine or tryptophan, pointing to a likely read error. V is TRBV5-8 and J is TRBJ1-5, with 7 bases identical to TRBD1. CDR1 is SGHTS and CDR2 is YDEGEE in the germline V gene. CDR3 size: 15 residues. V gave up 4 bases and J gave up 9 bases; unmatched junction bases: 13. The CDR3: CASSVGTVYLRPQHS. CDR3 DNA: TGTGCCAGCAGCGTCGGGACAGTATATTTACGGCCCCAGCATTCT.

This chain uses TRBV7-8 with TRBJ2-7; 7 positions match TRBD1. Germline CDR1 reads SGHVS; CDR2 reads FQNEAQ. Trimming cost V 1 base and J 2 bases; bases outside gene matches: 14. The CDR3 loop spans 18 amino acids. The CDR3 loop reads CASSLGEPGTDDAYEQYF. The CDR3 DNA reads TGTGCCAGCAGCTTAGGGGAGCCCGGGACAGACGACGCCTACGAGCAGTACTTC.

This clonotype appeared a few times. The chain carries TRBV30 and TRBJ2-7, with TRBD2 matching over 10 bases. The CDR3 runs 15 residues. Germline loops: CDR1 GTSNPN, CDR2 SVGIG (reference sequence). The ends lost 3 bases at V and 3 bases at J; junction bases unmatched: 8. The chain's CDR3 is CAWSPLAGMSYEQYF. As DNA, the CDR3 is TGTGCCTGGAGCCCACTAGCGGGAATGAGCTACGAGCAGTACTTC.

On this clonotype itself: With a much larger clone just one base away, this may be a read error. This chain links TRBV5-1 with TRBJ2-1, with 9 bases identical to TRBD2. The CDR3 totals 14 residues. V lost 6 bases to trimming and J lost 7 bases; unmatched junction nucleotides: 8. Germline V gene sequence: CDR1 SGHRS, CDR2 YFSETQ. Here the CDR3 reads CASNFSGSSNEQFF. In DNA, the CDR3 is TGCGCCAGCAACTTTAGCGGGAGTAGTAATGAGCAGTTCTTC. The whole variable domain, filled in from reference TRBV5-1 and TRBJ2-1, reads KAGVTQTPRYLIKTRGQQVTLSCSPISGHRSVSWYQQTPGQGLQFLFEYFSETQRNKGNFPGRFSGRQFSNSRSEMNVSTLELGDSALYLCASNFSGSSNEQFFGPGTRLTVL.

This chain links TRBV30 with TRBJ2-1, with D possibly called TRBD1 or TRBD2 (5 bases each). This CDR3 has 12 residues. Looked up from germline, CDR1 is GTSNPN and CDR2 is SVGIG (reference sequence). V lost 8 bases and J lost 10, with 18 bases in between. CDR3 amino acids: CARNPRGWEQFF. The CDR3, as DNA: TGTGCCCGGAACCCGAGGGGTTGGGAGCAGTTCTTC.

J is TRBJ2-7 and V is TRBV11-2; no reliable D call. Germline V gene data show CDR1 as SGHAT and CDR2 as FQNNGV. The CDR3 totals 12 residues. The CDR3 loop is CVISLPWGEQYF. CDR3 DNA sequence: TGTGTCATCAGCCTCCCGTGGGGCGAGCAGTACTTC.

Worth noting for this clonotype: At one end the junction does not follow the germline gene, possibly because of a read error. The chain has TRBV10-2 and TRBJ2-1; perhaps TRBD2 as D (5 bases). From germline, CDR1 is WSHSY and CDR2 SAAADI. The CDR3 has 14 residues. The CDR3 sequence: CASSGTRDYNEQLF. CDR3 sequence (DNA): TGCGCCAGCAGTGGAACTAGAGACTACAATGAGCAGCTCTTC.

The J gene is TRBJ2-1, the V gene TRBV29-1; 8 bases agree with TRBD1. Germline V gene data show CDR1 as SQVTM and CDR2 as ANQGSEA. The V and J ends lost 7 bases and 8 bases, in that order; junction bases with no gene match: 16. The CDR3 loop spans 15 amino acids. The CDR3 bases are TGCAGCGCTGCTCAGGGGGCGGGACTTGCCGATGAGCAGTTCTTC. Protein: CSAAQGAGLADEQFF.

About this clonotype: The junction does not match germline at one end; this may be a read error. The V call is TRBV10-3, the J call TRBJ2-1; D not resolved. Germline CDR1 and CDR2: ENHRY and SYGVKD. The CDR3 loop spans 14 amino acids. This CDR3 is CAISETESYNEQFF. Written as DNA, the CDR3 is TGTGCCATCAGTGAGACAGAGTCCTACAATGAACAGTTCTTC.

On this clonotype: Because it lacks the conserved phenylalanine or tryptophan at the end, this CDR3 is likely a read error. The chain combines TRBV11-2 with TRBJ2-5, with D perhaps assigned TRBD1 or TRBD2 (6 bases each). V lost 6 bases to trimming and J lost 4 bases, with 18 bases between them. The germline CDR1 and CDR2 sequences are SGHAT and FQNNGV. The CDR3 runs 15 residues. CDR3 sequence (DNA): TGTGCCAGCAGTGGCCTGACAGGAGCGGGAGAGACCCAGTACTCC. Translated, it gives CASSGLTGAGETQYS.

On this clonotype: Since no conserved phenylalanine or tryptophan closes the CDR3, a read error is the likely cause. No DNA is shown, since the ends of the CDR3 on it are uncertain; the CDR3 is the one TCRdb lists. V gene TRBV11-2 combines with J gene TRBJ2-1; TRBD1 is the table's D call and was not checked against the DNA. Germline V gene lookup returns CDR1 SGHAT and CDR2 FQNNGV. The length of the CDR3 is 15 amino acids, counting both ends. The CDR3 reads CASSSRTGSNNEQLL.

V is TRBV12-3 or TRBV12-4 and J is TRBJ2-5; no definite D call. The CDR3 loop spans 13 amino acids. The ends were cut back, 10 bases at V and 4 bases at J, with 16 bases in the middle. The CDR3: CAKSLGYAETQYF. The CDR3 DNA reads TGTGCCAAGAGTTTAGGCTACGCAGAGACCCAGTACTTC.

This clonotype appeared once. The V gene is TRBV5-3, the J gene TRBJ2-1, with 9 bases lining up with TRBD1. TRBV5-3 has ORF status, its function being uncertain. J was trimmed by 16 bases and V by 2 bases; bases with no gene match: 16. CDR3 length: 15 residues. The CDR3 reads CARSFRDRAYNERFF. CDR3 DNA sequence: TGTGCCAGAAGCTTCCGGGACAGGGCCTACAATGAGCGATTCTTC.

This clonotype was detected once. The conserved phenylalanine or tryptophan is not found at the CDR3 terminus, so this likely reflects a read error. CDR3 amino acids: CTSSPGRAGVGDEQFL. The DNA of the CDR3 is TGTACCAGCAGCCCGGGCAGGGCGGGAGTCGGGGATGAGCAGTTCCTC. The rearrangement joins TRBV7-9 to TRBJ2-1, with 7 nucleotides matching TRBD2. Germline CDR1 SEHNR, CDR2 FQNEAQ (reference sequence). The CDR3 is made up of 16 amino acids.

The chain employs TRBV5-1 and TRBJ1-4; TRBD1 matches at 7 bases. V trimming: 3 bases; J trimming: 5 bases; junction bases outside the gene matches: 7. Germline values: CDR1 SGHRS, CDR2 YFSETQ. This CDR3 spans 15 amino acids. For the CDR3, the DNA is TGCGCCAGCAGCTCCCGGGACAGTAGAAATGAAAAACTGTTTTTT. As protein: CASSSRDSRNEKLFF.

With regard to this clonotype: The CDR3 end shows no conserved phenylalanine or tryptophan, and so a read error is likely. The chain links TRBV11-2 to TRBJ2-5, with D possibly being TRBD1 (6 bases). The CDR3 length is 17 residues. Germline CDR1 reads SGHAT; CDR2 reads FQNNGV. This chain's CDR3 is CASSLVGGGSRQGTQYS. CDR3 bases: TGTGCCAGCAGCTTAGTCGGTGGGGGCAGTCGGCAAGGGACCCAGTACTCC.

This clonotype was seen a single time. This may arise from a read error, as a much more abundant clone is one base away. V gene TRBV2 combines with J gene TRBJ2-7, with 7 bases matching TRBD2. The CDR3 covers 14 residues. Per the germline V gene, CDR1 is SNHLY and CDR2 is FYNNEI. V was clipped by 4 bases and J by 4 bases; unmatched bases: 7. Here the CDR3 reads CASSGGGSGYEQYF. Written as DNA, the CDR3 is TGTGCCAGCAGTGGGGGGGGTAGTGGTTACGAGCAGTACTTC. The variable domain in full, completed from reference TRBV2 and TRBJ2-7, reads EPEVTQTPSHQVTQMGQEVILRCVPISNHLYFYWYRQILGQKVEFLVSFYNNEISEKSEIFDDQFSVERPDGSNFTLKIRSTKLEDSAMYFCASSGGGSGYEQYFGPGTRLTVT.

For this clonotype: Given the absence of the conserved phenylalanine or tryptophan at the CDR3 end, a read error is likely. The chain carries TRBV28 and TRBJ2-5; 13 positions agree with TRBD2. This CDR3 contains 16 residues. From germline, CDR1 is MDHEN and CDR2 SYDVKM. CDR3 bases: TGTGTCAGCAGTTTGAGACTAGCGGGAGGCGAACGGACCCAGTACTTG. Its translation is CVSSLRLAGGERTQYL.